This T cell receptor (beta chain) was found in a study of CD8 T cells in ankylosing spondylitis. Study results and limitations: Disease-associated clonotypes exhibited CD8+ identity and were relatively infrequent in peripheral blood. Past research had described some motif variants in reactive arthritis synovial fluid and blood. One TCR beta motif, made up of fewer than 10 highly homologous variants, appeared characteristic of ankylosing spondylitis blood.

V lost 3 bases and J lost 0, with 5 bases in between. The CDR3 extends over 13 amino acids. Construction of TCR beta libraries was performed using quantitative 5'-RACE with molecular barcodes. TCRdb independently ran MiXCR on the 5' RACE reads; one entry per CDR3 protein. Seen here are about 540,000 distinct CDR3 sequences, over 9.5% observed once, and the top ten hold approximately 6.3%. This clonotype has ten or more counts. Its antigen is undetermined. This receptor was taken from a male donor with ankylosing spondylitis. Sequenced: blood, either unsorted or a sorted T cell fraction (not recorded which). This chain joins TRBV12-3 or TRBV12-4 and TRBJ1-2; D is uncertain. The chain's CDR3 is CASSFGPNYGYTF. The DNA of the CDR3 is TGTGCCAGCAGTTTTGGCCCTAACTATGGCTACACCTTC.